This T cell receptor (beta chain) emerged from a study of T cell changes during pregnancy in multiple sclerosis. Measured with immunoSEQ multiplex PCR; TCRdb has only the in-frame clones, and not every one. Here the sample spans around 12,000 clones, roughly 86% being singletons. The origin of this receptor is a female donor with multiple sclerosis, enrolled in a pregnancy study. Material: CD8+ T cells from peripheral blood mononuclear cells, obtained in the first trimester of pregnancy.

CDR3 region: CASSAQYQDRPTGELFF. The CDR3 DNA reads TGTGCCAGCAGCGCACAATACCAGGACAGGCCAACCGGGGAGCTGTTTTTT. The rearrangement links TRBV11-2 to TRBJ2-2, with 7 bases lining up with TRBD1. The junction had 14 bases not matched to a gene; V was cut back by 5 bases and J by 5 bases. This CDR3 comprises 17 residues. Germline CDR1 is SGHAT and CDR2 is FQNNGV.